A selection of T cell receptor beta chains follows, all from one sample in a study of beta chain features in type 1 diabetes. The table came from immunoSEQ multiplex PCR; TCRdb's copy has only in-frame clones and leaves some out. The table lists roughly 700,000 clones, over 10% of them singletons. Sequenced sample: naive CD4+ T cells from blood. The receptors shown here come from a man between 18 and 29 years old with type 1 diabetes. CDR3s include the opening cysteine and the closing phenylalanine or tryptophan. A D gene is named only where the DNA matches it firmly. Clone size is stated in some rows and not others, as once, few, many or a class when expanded.

CDR3 protein: CASSQKGSGGTEAFF; CDR3 DNA: TGTGCCAGCAGTCAGAAAGGATCAGGGGGCACTGAAGCTTTCTTT; J gene: TRBJ1-1; clone size: .; V gene: TRBV6-5; D gene: TRBD1
CDR3 protein: CASSLEGTGRGYGYTF; CDR3 DNA: TGCGCCAGCAGCTTGGAGGGGACAGGGCGAGGCTATGGCTACACCTTC; J gene: TRBJ1-2; clone size: .; V gene: TRBV5-1; D gene: TRBD1
CDR3 protein: CASSLGVEQYF; CDR3 DNA: TGTGCCAGCAGCCTAGGGGTCGAGCAGTACTTC; J gene: TRBJ2-7; clone size: .; V gene: TRBV7-2; D gene: .
CDR3 protein: CASRTKPSGNTIYF; CDR3 DNA: TGTGCCAGCAGGACTAAGCCCTCTGGAAACACCATATATTTT; J gene: TRBJ1-3; clone size: .; V gene: TRBV6-5; D gene: .
CDR3 protein: CASSRISVGQGSDTQYF; CDR3 DNA: TGTGCCAGCAGCAGAATCTCGGTGGGACAGGGGTCAGATACGCAGTATTTT; J gene: TRBJ2-3; clone size: .; V gene: TRBV4-2; D gene: TRBD1
CDR3 protein: CASSTTPGQGFYGYTF; CDR3 DNA: TGTGCCAGCAGCACAACTCCGGGACAGGGGTTCTATGGCTACACCTTC; J gene: TRBJ1-2; clone size: .; V gene: TRBV4-2; D gene: TRBD1
CDR3 protein: CASSLGAGQGYTF; CDR3 DNA: TGTGCCAGCAGCTTAGGGGCCGGGCAGGGCTACACCTTC; J gene: TRBJ1-2; clone size: few; V gene: TRBV7-9; D gene: .
CDR3 protein: CASSLGGTANEKLFF; CDR3 DNA: TGTGCCAGCAGCTTAGGGGGCACAGCTAATGAAAAACTGTTTTTT; J gene: TRBJ1-4; clone size: few; V gene: TRBV7-8; D gene: .
CDR3 protein: CASSLLGEGTGELFF; CDR3 DNA: TGTGCCAGCAGCTTACTCGGGGAGGGTACCGGGGAGCTGTTTTTT; J gene: TRBJ2-2; clone size: .; V gene: TRBV7-3; D gene: TRBD2
CDR3 protein: CASSSGPMNTEAFF; CDR3 DNA: TGCGCCAGCAGTAGTGGGCCTATGAACACTGAAGCTTTCTTT; J gene: TRBJ1-1; clone size: .; V gene: TRBV23-1; D gene: .
CDR3 protein: CASSEGLAGLETQYF; CDR3 DNA: TGTGCCAGCAGCGAGGGACTAGCGGGGCTGGAGACCCAGTACTTC; J gene: TRBJ2-5; clone size: few; V gene: TRBV7-9; D gene: TRBD2
CDR3 protein: CASSQSLAGLSYEQYF; CDR3 DNA: TGCGCCAGCAGCCAATCACTAGCGGGGCTCTCCTACGAGCAGTACTTC; J gene: TRBJ2-7; clone size: .; V gene: TRBV4-1; D gene: TRBD2
CDR3 protein: CASGRVTYEQYF; CDR3 DNA: TGTGCCAGCGGGCGGGTCACCTACGAGCAGTACTTC; J gene: TRBJ2-7; clone size: few; V gene: TRBV6-5; D gene: .
CDR3 protein: CASSTRLAGAADTQYF; CDR3 DNA: TGTGCCAGCAGCACCAGACTAGCGGGGGCGGCAGATACGCAGTATTTT; J gene: TRBJ2-3; clone size: few; V gene: TRBV9; D gene: TRBD2
CDR3 protein: CASSGNSPLHF; CDR3 DNA: TGTGCCAGCAGTGGGAATTCACCCCTCCACTTT; J gene: TRBJ1-6; clone size: .; V gene: TRBV6-1; D gene: .
CDR3 protein: CASRPGGGETQYF; CDR3 DNA: TGTGCCAGCAGGCCCGGCGGGGGAGAGACCCAGTACTTC; J gene: TRBJ2-5; clone size: few; V gene: TRBV6-5; D gene: TRBD2
CDR3 protein: CASSSIDREGEKLFF; CDR3 DNA: TGTGCCAGCAGCTCAATCGACAGGGAAGGCGAAAAACTGTTTTTT; J gene: TRBJ1-4; clone size: .; V gene: TRBV7-2; D gene: TRBD1
CDR3 protein: CASNWKVDTEAFF; CDR3 DNA: TGTGCCAGCAACTGGAAGGTGGACACTGAAGCTTTCTTT; J gene: TRBJ1-1; clone size: few; V gene: TRBV7-9; D gene: .
CDR3 protein: CAIGLGGVQETQYF; CDR3 DNA: TGTGCCATCGGGCTGGGGGGGGTACAAGAGACCCAGTACTTC; J gene: TRBJ2-5; clone size: few; V gene: TRBV10-3; D gene: TRBD2
CDR3 protein: CASSVGIGGFYSNQPQHF; CDR3 DNA: TGTGCCAGCTCTGTGGGCATTGGGGGCTTCTATAGCAATCAGCCCCAGCATTTT; J gene: TRBJ1-5; clone size: .; V gene: TRBV2; D gene: .
CDR3 protein: CASSEARLRTDTQYF; CDR3 DNA: TGTGCCAGCAGTGAAGCGCGGCTTCGCACAGATACGCAGTATTTT; J gene: TRBJ2-3; clone size: .; V gene: TRBV6-1; D gene: .
CDR3 protein: CASSEPPGTSGGGETQYF; CDR3 DNA: TGTGCCAGCAGTGAACCTCCCGGGACTAGCGGGGGGGGAGAGACCCAGTACTTC; J gene: TRBJ2-5; clone size: .; V gene: TRBV25-1; D gene: TRBD2
CDR3 protein: CASSPTELQSPLHF; CDR3 DNA: TGTGCCAGCTCACCGACCGAGCTTCAGTCACCCCTCCACTTT; J gene: TRBJ1-6; clone size: .; V gene: TRBV18; D gene: .
CDR3 protein: CATLKGGVSTGELFF; CDR3 DNA: TGTGCCACCCTCAAAGGGGGGGTGAGCACCGGGGAGCTGTTTTTT; J gene: TRBJ2-2; clone size: .; V gene: TRBV6-5; D gene: .
CDR3 protein: CASSQDKRGLSTDTQYF; CDR3 DNA: TGCGCCAGCAGCCAAGATAAGAGGGGTCTTAGCACAGATACGCAGTATTTT; J gene: TRBJ2-3; clone size: .; V gene: TRBV4-1; D gene: .
CDR3 protein: CAWSPLSHEQYF; CDR3 DNA: TGTGCCTGGAGCCCCCTCTCCCACGAGCAGTACTTC; J gene: TRBJ2-7; clone size: .; V gene: TRBV30; D gene: .
CDR3 protein: CASSTGQGAGQPQHF; CDR3 DNA: TGTGCCAGTAGTACGGGACAGGGGGCCGGTCAGCCCCAGCATTTT; J gene: TRBJ1-5; clone size: .; V gene: TRBV19; D gene: TRBD1
CDR3 protein: CASSFTTGGNSPLHF; CDR3 DNA: TGTGCCAGCAGCTTTACGACAGGGGGAAATTCACCCCTCCACTTT; J gene: TRBJ1-6; clone size: few; V gene: TRBV7-2; D gene: TRBD1
CDR3 protein: CASMGQGAPYF; CDR3 DNA: TGTGCCAGCATGGGACAGGGGGCCCCCTACTTC; J gene: TRBJ2-7; clone size: .; V gene: TRBV6-1; D gene: TRBD1
CDR3 protein: CASTVRKTQPQHF; CDR3 DNA: TGCGCCAGCACCGTCCGGAAGACGCAGCCCCAGCATTTT; J gene: TRBJ1-5; clone size: .; V gene: TRBV23-1; D gene: .
CDR3 protein: CATSRGLTNWRGTADGYTF; CDR3 DNA: TGTGCCACCAGCAGAGGCCTGACAAACTGGAGGGGAACGGCTGACGGCTACACCTTC; J gene: TRBJ1-2; clone size: .; V gene: TRBV15; D gene: .
CDR3 protein: CASSSVGGTLRNEQFF; CDR3 DNA: TGCGCCAGCAGTTCGGTAGGGGGTACACTGCGCAATGAGCAGTTCTTC; J gene: TRBJ2-1; clone size: .; V gene: TRBV5-1; D gene: .